This T cell receptor (beta chain) was identified in a study of T cells after yellow fever vaccination. With regard to this clonotype: The antigen is not known.

UMIs and a universal primer site were added when TCR cDNA was made by 5'RACE template switching. MiXCR, applied by TCRdb to the 5' RACE reads, yields one record per CDR3 protein. The sample has 55,000 to 70,000 distinct CDR3 sequences; approximately 7% are singletons. Study-wide points: The secondary response peaked faster, at day 5 versus 15, but was weaker.

The sequenced sample was CD8+ T cells sorted from PBMCs, obtained 35 to 50 days after the first yellow fever vaccination. The receptor was derived from a man between 18 and 35 years old who received the YFV17D yellow fever vaccine.

In DNA, the CDR3 is TGCGCCAGCAGCCAAGGTACAGGTGGTTATGGCTACACCTTC. It encodes CASSQGTGGYGYTF. This chain joins TRBV4-1 and TRBJ1-2; D possibly corresponds to TRBD1 (5 bases). Per germline, CDR1 MGHRA and CDR2 YSYEKL. V was clipped by 1 base and J by 5 bases, with 11 bases between them. CDR3 length: 14 residues.